This T cell receptor (beta chain) was observed in a study of blood T cell repertoires in COVID-19. Background on the study: T cells, B-cell-depleted T cells, or PBMCs provided the cDNA or gDNA that served as material.

Sequencing was performed with immunoSEQ multiplex PCR; in TCRdb, only in-frame clones are kept and a portion is missing. Counted here are about 280,000 clones, approximately 81% occurring once; the ten biggest clones make up roughly 2.6%. This CDR3 spans 15 amino acids. The V segment lost 2 bases and the J segment 5 bases; nucleotides outside the gene matches: 6. Per germline, CDR1 SEHNR and CDR2 FQNEAQ (reference sequence). Residents of 20 to 25 US areas, aged about 18 to 100 years, made up the participants. Sequenced input: PBMCs or T cells enriched from blood (not recorded which). The chain has TRBV7-9 and TRBJ2-5; 9 nucleotides agree with TRBD2. The sequence derives from a woman aged 45-59 years who had recovered from COVID-19. The CDR3 here is CASSLNSGGGETQYF. In nucleotides, the CDR3 is TGTGCCAGCAGCTTAAATAGCGGGGGAGGGGAGACCCAGTACTTC.